One and the same sample provided the 17 T cell receptor beta chains below, sequenced in a study of blood T cells in healthy people across ages. A second PCR of roughly 7 to 11 cycles used a sample-barcoded 5' primer and a J-beta primer mix. In TCRdb, the 5' RACE reads were re-called with MiXCR into one record per CDR3 protein. The sample records about 630,000 distinct CDR3 sequences, around 21% being singletons. The material sequenced was blood. Receptor source: a man aged 70-80 years in good health.

This clonotype showed up just once. This chain links TRBV6-1 with TRBJ2-2; D unresolved. The germline V gene has CDR1 MNHNS and CDR2 SASEGT. Trimming stripped 8 bases from V and 3 bases from J, with 16 bases between. The CDR3 extends over 15 amino acids. Here the CDR3 DNA reads TGTGCCAGCCTTACCGGTAGTGGGGACACCGGGGAGCTGTTTTTT. Amino acid sequence: CASLTGSGDTGELFF.

The chain joins TRBV6-2 or TRBV6-3 to TRBJ2-7, with 10 nucleotides matching TRBD1. With 6 bases clipped from V and 3 bases from J, the junction kept 5 bases outside the gene matches. Per the germline V gene, CDR1 is MNHEY and CDR2 is SVGEGT. CDR3 size: 14 residues. CDR3 DNA: TGTGCCAGCAGGACAGGGGGCGCGAACTACGAGCAGTACTTC. Translation gives CASRTGGANYEQYF.

The genes are TRBV7-9 and TRBJ2-2; tentatively, D is TRBD1 (5 bases). CDR1 SEHNR and CDR2 FQNEAQ come from the germline V gene (reference sequence). The CDR3 length is 13 residues. Between the trimmed V and J ends, which lost 8 bases and 1 base, there was a span of 8 bases. The CDR3 DNA sequence: TGTGCCAGCTTAGGACAGAACACCGGGGAGCTGTTTTTT. It encodes CASLGQNTGELFF.

The rearrangement joins TRBV5-1 to TRBJ1-4, with 8 positions matching TRBD1. The CDR3 sequence is 14 residues long. V shed 0 bases and J 8 bases; nucleotides not matched to a gene: 3. Germline V gene sequence: CDR1 SGHRS, CDR2 YFSETQ. CDR3 nucleotides: TGCGCCAGCAGCTTGGTGCCAGGGGGCGAAAAACTGTTTTTT. This codes for CASSLVPGGEKLFF.

This chain links TRBV20-1 with TRBJ2-3; 12 nucleotides line up with TRBD2. Germline CDR1 and CDR2: DFQATT and SNEGSKA (reference sequence). The CDR3 contains 17 residues. V trimming: 4 bases; J trimming: 0 bases; junction bases outside the gene matches: 8. The CDR3 loop is CSAKEFTSGGSTDTQYF. The CDR3 nucleotides are TGCAGTGCTAAAGAGTTCACTAGCGGGGGGAGCACAGATACGCAGTATTTT.

The sample holds a few counts of this clonotype. The chain's CDR3 is CASSGGLAGYEQYF. The CDR3 DNA reads as TGTGCCAGCAGCGGCGGACTAGCGGGTTACGAGCAGTACTTC. This sequence joins TRBV7-2 and TRBJ2-1, with 11 bases fitting TRBD2. TRBJ2-7 explains the end of the DNA better; the J call may be wrong. This CDR3 is built from 14 residues. The germline CDR1 and CDR2 sequences are SGHTA and FQGNSA.

Only a few counts were recorded for this clonotype. The chain combines TRBV28 with TRBJ2-1, with D possibly TRBD2 on 6 matching bases. V dropped 5 bases and J dropped 10 bases, with 18 bases sitting between them. CDR1 and CDR2 (germline): MDHEN, SYDVKM. The CDR3 contains 14 residues. DNA for the CDR3: TGTGCCAGCAGTCTTGGACTAACCCCCGCAGAGCAGTTCTTC. Translation: CASSLGLTPAEQFF.

This chain joins TRBV5-1 and TRBJ2-1; D may be TRBD1 or TRBD2 (5 bases each). V was trimmed by 4 bases and J by 4 bases, leaving 12 bases between them. The CDR3 extends over 14 amino acids. CDR1 and CDR2 (germline): SGHRS, YFSETQ. The CDR3 bases are TGCGCCAGCAGCAGGGACGGGGATTACAATGAGCAGTTCTTC. Amino acids: CASSRDGDYNEQFF.

This clonotype was picked up a small number of times. The chain couples TRBV20-1 to TRBJ2-5, with 7 bases aligning to TRBD2. The germline V gene encodes CDR1 DFQATT and CDR2 SNEGSKA (reference sequence). After removal of 3 bases from V and 1 base from J, the junction contained 8 bases not matched to a gene. This CDR3 is built from 15 residues. CDR3 loop: CSASPGSGLQETQYF. CDR3 nucleotide sequence: TGCAGTGCTAGTCCCGGTAGCGGGCTCCAAGAGACCCAGTACTTC.

This clonotype was picked up a small number of times. The CDR3 bases are TGTGCCAGCAGTTTATCCACGGGTGCCGGGGAGCTGTTTTTT. It encodes CASSLSTGAGELFF. The chain combines TRBV27 with TRBJ2-2; D is ambiguous. The germline V gene encodes CDR1 MNHEY and CDR2 SMNVEV (reference sequence). Trimming removed 0 bases from V and 6 bases from J, with 8 bases in between. The CDR3 consists of 14 residues.

This clonotype has just a few counts. The rearrangement uses TRBV7-2 and TRBJ2-3, with D possibly being TRBD2 (6 bases). V lost 6 bases and J lost 2, with 15 bases in between. This CDR3 has 15 amino acids. Germline V lookup: CDR1 SGHTA, CDR2 FQGNSA. CDR3 sequence (DNA): TGTGCCAGCAGTCTTAGCGGAGCCTTCACAGATACGCAGTATTTT. It translates to CASSLSGAFTDTQYF.

The chain links TRBV27 to TRBJ2-5; D ambiguous. The CDR3 spans 13 residues. Germline V CDR1 and CDR2: MNHEY, SMNVEV (reference sequence). Trimming stripped 5 bases from V and 4 bases from J, with 11 bases between. CDR3 DNA sequence: TGTGCCAGCAGTCAGAGACCGGGAGAGACCCAGTACTTC. Its protein product is CASSQRPGETQYF.

This clonotype was counted only a few times. The chain combines TRBV27 with TRBJ1-2; the D gene is possibly TRBD1 (5 bases). Looked up from germline, CDR1 is MNHEY and CDR2 is SMNVEV (reference sequence). CDR3 length: 14 residues. Trimming pared 7 bases from V and 3 bases from J, leaving 15 bases between. The CDR3 bases are TGTGCCAGCACAAGAGGAGAGGGACACTATGGCTACACCTTC. This encodes CASTRGEGHYGYTF.

This clonotype has more than one count but fewer than ten. V is TRBV29-1 and J is TRBJ1-2, with 9 nucleotides matching TRBD1. With 1 base clipped from V and 2 bases from J, the junction kept 2 bases outside the gene matches. The CDR3 is 14 residues long. Germline V gene lookup returns CDR1 SQVTM and CDR2 ANQGSEA. CDR3 loop: CSVEGDRANYGYTF. In DNA, the CDR3 is TGCAGCGTTGAAGGGGACAGGGCCAACTATGGCTACACCTTC.

The gene calls are TRBV11-2 and TRBJ2-3, with 8 nucleotides matching TRBD2. J lost 6 bases, V lost 5 bases, and 10 bases had no gene match. CDR1 is SGHAT and CDR2 is FQNNGV in the germline V gene. The CDR3 length is 15 residues. The CDR3 reads CASSLHSGSVDTQYF. CDR3 nucleotide sequence: TGTGCCAGCAGCCTCCACAGCGGGAGCGTGGATACGCAGTATTTT.

This clonotype has just a few counts. V is TRBV12-3 or TRBV12-4 and J is TRBJ1-5; D possibly corresponds to TRBD1 (5 bases). CDR3 length equals 16 residues. Trimming stripped 3 bases from V and 1 base from J, with 13 bases between. CDR3 sequence reads: CASSFIGAASNQPQHF. Here the CDR3 DNA reads TGTGCCAGCAGTTTCATTGGGGCCGCGAGCAATCAGCCCCAGCATTTT.

There are a few counts of this clonotype. The rearrangement links TRBV5-6 to TRBJ2-3; D unclear. Germline assignment: CDR1 SGHDT and CDR2 YYEEEE. The CDR3 covers 15 residues. Trimming took off 2 bases at V and 0 bases at J, with 10 bases between the two ends. The CDR3 region is CASSLSWASTDTQYF. For the CDR3, the DNA is TGTGCCAGCAGCTTAAGCTGGGCTAGCACAGATACGCAGTATTTT.